This T cell receptor beta chain was sequenced for a study of a mutant IDH1 vaccine in newly diagnosed glioma. Time point of the sample: week 47, end of study. All doses held 300 ug of mutant IDH1 20-mer peptide, with topical imiquimod. This CDR3 has 14 residues. Germline loops: CDR1 MNHEY, CDR2 SMNVEV (reference sequence). V gave up 6 bases and J gave up 6 bases; unmatched junction bases: 7. Worth noting for this clone: No antigen is known for it.

This table comes from immunoSEQ multiplex PCR, and its TCRdb copy is limited to in-frame clones, with some not included. The sample yields some 62,000 clones, roughly four fifths seen once. The specimen comprised PBMCs, sampled from a glioma patient whose treatment included an IDH1 peptide vaccine. The chain joins TRBV27 to TRBJ1-2; 10 nucleotides match TRBD1. The clonotype originates from a man in his thirties or forties with glioma. The CDR3 here is CASSPTGGGHGYTF. CDR3 nucleotides: TGTGCCAGCAGCCCGACAGGGGGCGGACATGGCTACACCTTC.